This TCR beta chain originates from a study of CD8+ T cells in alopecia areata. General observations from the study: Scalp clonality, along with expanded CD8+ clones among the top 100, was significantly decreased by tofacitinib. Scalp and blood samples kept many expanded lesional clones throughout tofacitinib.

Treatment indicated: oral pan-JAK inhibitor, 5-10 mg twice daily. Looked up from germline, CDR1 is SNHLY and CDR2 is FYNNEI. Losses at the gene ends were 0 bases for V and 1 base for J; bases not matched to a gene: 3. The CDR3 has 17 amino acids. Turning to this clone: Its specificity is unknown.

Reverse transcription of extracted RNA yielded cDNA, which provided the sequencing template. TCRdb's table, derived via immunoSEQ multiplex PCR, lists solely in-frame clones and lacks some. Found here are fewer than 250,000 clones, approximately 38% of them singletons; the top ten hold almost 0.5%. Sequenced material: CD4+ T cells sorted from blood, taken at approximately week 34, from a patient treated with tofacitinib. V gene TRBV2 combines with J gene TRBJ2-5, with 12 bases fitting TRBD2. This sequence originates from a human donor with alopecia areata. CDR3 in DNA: TGTGCCAGCAGTGAAGCAAGACTAGCGGGAGCCCAAGAGACCCAGTACTTC. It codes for CASSEARLAGAQETQYF.